This T cell receptor beta chain appears in the sequencing data of a study of cytomegalovirus exposure and HLA in healthy donors. In the PCR, 60 Vbeta and 13 Jbeta primers were used. Method: immunoSEQ multiplex PCR; TCRdb's copy keeps in-frame clones and lacks some. The sample has about 86,000 clones, over 70% seen once; the top ten hold almost 8.5%. Despite likely unrecorded immune exposures, the donors were nominally healthy at the time of sampling. What was sequenced was PBMCs. The clonotype comes from a man in his sixties in good health and CMV-seronegative.

Here the CDR3 DNA reads TGCGCCAGCAGCTTGCAATCGGGCGGGAGGGAAGATACGCAGTATTTT. It yields the protein CASSLQSGGREDTQYF. The chain employs TRBV5-1 and TRBJ2-3; 9 bases align to TRBD2. Trimming cost V 1 base and J 5 bases; bases outside gene matches: 8. CDR3 length equals 16 residues. Germline CDR1 reads SGHRS; CDR2 reads YFSETQ.